This TCR beta chain comes out of a study of cytomegalovirus exposure and HLA in healthy donors. The study ran its PCR with 60 Vbeta and 13 Jbeta primers. The data were produced by immunoSEQ multiplex PCR, yet TCRdb's version contains in-frame clones alone and is incomplete. The data show some 130,000 clones, around 70% seen once. The sequencing input was PBMCs. The clonotype originates from a male donor in good health and CMV-seronegative.

Here the CDR3 DNA reads TGTGCCAGCAGCTCACAGGGGTCCCCCTATAATTCACCCCTCCACTTT. Its protein product is CASSSQGSPYNSPLHF. The chain is built from TRBV11-3 and TRBJ1-6; the match to TRBD1 covers 7 bases. Per the germline V gene, CDR1 is SGHNT and CDR2 is YENEEA. V lost 4 bases to trimming and J lost 2 bases; unmatched junction nucleotides: 5. The CDR3 runs 16 residues.